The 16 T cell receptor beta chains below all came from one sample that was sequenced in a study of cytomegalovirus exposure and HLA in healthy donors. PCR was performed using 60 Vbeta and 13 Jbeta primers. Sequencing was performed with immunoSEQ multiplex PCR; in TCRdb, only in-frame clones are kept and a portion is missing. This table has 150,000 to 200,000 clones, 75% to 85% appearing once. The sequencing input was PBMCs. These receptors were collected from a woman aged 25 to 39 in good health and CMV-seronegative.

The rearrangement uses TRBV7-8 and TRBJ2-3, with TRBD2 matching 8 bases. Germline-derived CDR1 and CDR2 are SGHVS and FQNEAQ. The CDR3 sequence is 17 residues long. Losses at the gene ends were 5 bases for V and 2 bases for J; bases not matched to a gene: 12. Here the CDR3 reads CASSPGIISGDTDTQYF. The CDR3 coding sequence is TGTGCCAGCAGCCCGGGAATCATTAGCGGGGACACAGATACGCAGTATTTT.

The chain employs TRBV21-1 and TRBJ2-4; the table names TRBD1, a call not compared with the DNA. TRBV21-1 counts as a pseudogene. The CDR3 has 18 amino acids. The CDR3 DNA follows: TGTGCCAGCAGCAAATGGCAGGGTGATGGGGTGGCCAAAAACAGTCAGTACTTC. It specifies CASSKWQGDGVAKNSQYF.

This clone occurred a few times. The CDR3 nucleotides are TGTGCCAGCAGTTCTATATTGGGGACAGGGCTTTACAATGAGCAGTTCTTC. Amino acid sequence: CASSSILGTGLYNEQFF. The chain recombines TRBV27 with TRBJ2-1; 9 positions agree with TRBD1. V shed 4 bases and J 4 bases; nucleotides not matched to a gene: 11. This CDR3 spans 17 amino acids. Germline lookup yields CDR1 MNHEY and CDR2 SMNVEV (reference sequence).

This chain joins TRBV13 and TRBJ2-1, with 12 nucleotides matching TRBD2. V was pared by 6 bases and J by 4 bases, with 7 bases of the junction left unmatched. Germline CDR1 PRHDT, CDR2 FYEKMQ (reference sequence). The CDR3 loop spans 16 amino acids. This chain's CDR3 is CASSFRLAGAYNEQFF. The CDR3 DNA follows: TGTGCCAGCAGTTTCCGACTAGCGGGAGCTTACAATGAGCAGTTCTTC.

The CDR3 DNA follows: TGTGCCAGTAGTATGCTGGCAGGGGGTAATTCACCCCTCCACTTT. Amino acids: CASSMLAGGNSPLHF. This chain links TRBV19 with TRBJ1-6, with 7 nucleotides matching TRBD1. The CDR3 is made up of 15 amino acids. The V and J ends lost 3 bases and 6 bases, in that order; junction bases with no gene match: 5. CDR1 and CDR2 from the germline V gene are LNHDA and SQIVND (reference sequence).

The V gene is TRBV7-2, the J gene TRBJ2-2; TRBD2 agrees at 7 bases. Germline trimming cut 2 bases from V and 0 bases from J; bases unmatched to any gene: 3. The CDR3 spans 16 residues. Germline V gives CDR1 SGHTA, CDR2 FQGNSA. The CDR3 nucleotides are TGTGCCAGCAGCTTATCCCTAGCGGCGAACACCGGGGAGCTGTTTTTT. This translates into CASSLSLAANTGELFF. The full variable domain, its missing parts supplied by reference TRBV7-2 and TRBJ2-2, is GAGVSQSPSNKVTEKGKDVELRCDPISGHTALYWYRQSLGQGLEFLIYFQGNSAPDKSGLPSDRFSAERTGGSVSTLTIQRTQQEDSAVYLCASSLSLAANTGELFFGEGSRLTVL.

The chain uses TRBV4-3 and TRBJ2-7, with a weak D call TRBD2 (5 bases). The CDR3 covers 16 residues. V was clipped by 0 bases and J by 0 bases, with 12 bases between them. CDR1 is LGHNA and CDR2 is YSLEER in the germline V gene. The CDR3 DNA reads TGCGCCAGCAGCCAAGATATTTTCGGGGACTCCTACGAGCAGTACTTC. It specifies CASSQDIFGDSYEQYF.

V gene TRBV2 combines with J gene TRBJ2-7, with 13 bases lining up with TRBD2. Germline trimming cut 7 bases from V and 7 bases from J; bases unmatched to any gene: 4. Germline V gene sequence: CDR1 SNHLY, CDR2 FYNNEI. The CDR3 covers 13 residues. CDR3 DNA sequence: TGTGCCAGCATAGAGGGACTAGCGGGGGAGCAGTACTTC. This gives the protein CASIEGLAGEQYF.

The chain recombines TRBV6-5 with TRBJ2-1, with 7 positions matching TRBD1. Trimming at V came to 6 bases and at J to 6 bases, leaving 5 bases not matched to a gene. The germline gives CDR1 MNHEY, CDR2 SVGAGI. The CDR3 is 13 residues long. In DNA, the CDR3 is TGTGCCAGCAGACGGACAGGCCCCAATGAGCAGTTCTTC. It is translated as CASRRTGPNEQFF.

DNA for the CDR3: TGTGCCACAGCACAGGAGGGGCGCGGTCCAGATACGCAGTATTTT. It codes for CATAQEGRGPDTQYF. V usage is TRBV19 and J usage is TRBJ2-3; D possibly corresponds to TRBD2 (6 bases). The germline V and J ends were trimmed by 10 bases and 4 bases, with 21 bases remaining between them. The V gene's germline CDR1 is LNHDA and CDR2 SQIVND (reference sequence). The CDR3 loop spans 15 amino acids.

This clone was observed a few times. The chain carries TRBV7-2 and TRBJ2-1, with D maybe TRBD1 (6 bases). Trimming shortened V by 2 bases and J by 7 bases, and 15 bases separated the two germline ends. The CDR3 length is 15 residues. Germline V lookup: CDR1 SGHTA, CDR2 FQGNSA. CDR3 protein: CASSLSGARDNEQFF. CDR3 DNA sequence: TGTGCCAGCAGCTTATCAGGGGCCCGAGATAATGAGCAGTTCTTC.

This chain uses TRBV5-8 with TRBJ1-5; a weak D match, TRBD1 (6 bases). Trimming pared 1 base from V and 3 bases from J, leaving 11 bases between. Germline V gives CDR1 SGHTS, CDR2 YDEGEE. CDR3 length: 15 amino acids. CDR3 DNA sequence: TGTGCCAGCAGCTTGAGGGACAACTACAATCAGCCCCAGCATTTT. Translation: CASSLRDNYNQPQHF.

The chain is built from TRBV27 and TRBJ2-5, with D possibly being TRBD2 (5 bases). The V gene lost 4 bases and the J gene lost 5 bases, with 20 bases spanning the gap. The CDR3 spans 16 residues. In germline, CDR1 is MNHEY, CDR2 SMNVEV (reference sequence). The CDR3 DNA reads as TGTGCCAGCAGTTCCTATTATATCCGGGGTGGGGAGACCCAGTACTTC. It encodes CASSSYYIRGGETQYF.

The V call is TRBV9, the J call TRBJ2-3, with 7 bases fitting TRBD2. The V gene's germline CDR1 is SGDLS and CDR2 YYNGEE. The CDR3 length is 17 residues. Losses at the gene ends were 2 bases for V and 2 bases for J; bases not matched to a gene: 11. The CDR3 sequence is CASSVSPLAGATDTQYF. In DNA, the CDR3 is TGTGCCAGCAGCGTCAGCCCCTTGGCGGGAGCCACAGATACGCAGTATTTT.

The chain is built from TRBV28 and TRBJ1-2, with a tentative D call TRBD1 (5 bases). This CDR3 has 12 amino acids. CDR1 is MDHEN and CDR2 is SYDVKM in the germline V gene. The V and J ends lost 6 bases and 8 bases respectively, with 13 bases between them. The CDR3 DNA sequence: TGTGCCAGCAGCGGGGGTCTGGGGGGCTACACCTTC. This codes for CASSGGLGGYTF.

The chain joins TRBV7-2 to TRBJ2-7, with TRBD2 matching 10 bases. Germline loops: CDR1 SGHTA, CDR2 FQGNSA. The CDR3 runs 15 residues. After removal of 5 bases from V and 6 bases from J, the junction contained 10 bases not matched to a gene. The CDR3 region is CASSQPQRGGSEQYF. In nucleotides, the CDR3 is TGTGCCAGCAGCCAGCCCCAGCGGGGGGGCTCCGAGCAGTACTTC.